Following are 3 T cell receptor beta chains from one sample sequenced in a study of blood T cell repertoires in COVID-19. Profiled with immunoSEQ multiplex PCR; TCRdb holds only in-frame clones, not every one. The table shows about 200,000 clones, with 75% to 90% occurring only once. Material for sequencing was PBMCs or T cells enriched from blood (not recorded which). The receptors come from a man aged 40-49 years who had recovered from COVID-19.

The J gene is TRBJ2-3, the V gene TRBV4-3, with 9 nucleotides matching TRBD2. V lost 4 bases, J lost 1 base, and 6 bases stayed unmatched. Germline V lookup: CDR1 LGHNA, CDR2 YSLEER. There are 16 residues in the CDR3. CDR3 loop: CASSLATSGRTDTQYF. The DNA for the CDR3 is TGCGCCAGCAGCCTAGCGACTAGCGGACGCACAGATACGCAGTATTTT.

The J gene is TRBJ1-5, the V gene TRBV7-3, with D perhaps matching TRBD1 (5 bases). V lost 10 bases to trimming and J lost 1 base, with 11 bases between them. In germline, CDR1 is SGHTA, CDR2 FQGTGA. The CDR3 spans 13 residues. In DNA, the CDR3 is TGTGCCACCCGAACAGGAAGCAATCAGCCCCAGCATTTT. Protein sequence: CATRTGSNQPQHF.

In DNA form, the CDR3 reads TGTGCCAGCAGCCAGGGACAGGGATCCTACGAGCAGTACTTC. Its translation is CASSQGQGSYEQYF. This rearrangement joins TRBV3-1 (or the pseudogene TRBV3-2) to TRBJ2-7, with 9 positions matching TRBD1. CDR3 length: 14 amino acids. The germline CDR1 and CDR2 sequences are LGHDT and YNNKEL (reference sequence). V was clipped by 3 bases and J by 1 base; unmatched bases: 1.